The 8 T cell receptor beta chains in this list originate from one sample, sequenced in a study of T cells in Graves' hyperthyroidism and ophthalmopathy. RNA transcripts provided the source from which TCR beta CDR3 regions were amplified. First-round RT-PCR targeting the TCR CDR3 was performed with the HTBI primer set. TCRdb used MiXCR to reprocess the multiplex PCR reads, holding one entry per CDR3 protein. Of 500,000 to 800,000 distinct CDR3 sequences in the sample, roughly 46% were seen once. Sequencing was done on a sample of peripheral blood or thyroid tissue (not recorded which). The receptors were sampled from an adult man with Graves' disease, either hyperthyroidism or ophthalmopathy (not recorded which).

This clonotype was picked up a small number of times. This chain connects TRBV5-1 to TRBJ1-2; possibly TRBD1 for D (5 bases). This CDR3 region has 14 residues. V was pared by 6 bases and J by 8 bases, with 20 bases between. The germline CDR1 and CDR2 sequences are SGHRS and YFSETQ. The CDR3 is CASNLIDSSGGYTF. The CDR3 DNA sequence: TGCGCCAGCAACTTAATCGACAGCTCGGGCGGCTACACCTTC.

This sequence joins TRBV10-2 and TRBJ1-5; D possibly corresponds to TRBD1 (5 bases). This CDR3 is 15 amino acids long. V lost 0 bases, J lost 6 bases, and 12 bases lay in between. CDR1 is WSHSY, CDR2 SAAADI, per germline. The CDR3 DNA reads TGCGCCAGCAGTGAGTCGGGGCCCGCACTTCAGCCCCAGCATTTT. It codes for CASSESGPALQPQHF.

The chain links TRBV20-1 to TRBJ2-7; 8 positions agree with TRBD1. The length of the CDR3 is 14 residues. Germline assignment: CDR1 DFQATT and CDR2 SNEGSKA (reference sequence). V shed 6 bases and J 3 bases; nucleotides not matched to a gene: 10. The CDR3 DNA sequence: TGCAGTGCCAACCCCGGGACAGGCGGCTACGAGCAGTACTTC. This encodes CSANPGTGGYEQYF.

This clonotype was recorded a few times. The chain links TRBV19 to TRBJ1-5; TRBD1 aligns across 10 bases. V lost 6 bases, J lost 5 bases, and 10 bases stayed unmatched. CDR3 length equals 16 residues. Looked up from germline, CDR1 is LNHDA and CDR2 is SQIVND (reference sequence). The CDR3: CASRLRDRGRHQPQHF. The CDR3 nucleotides are TGTGCCAGTAGACTCCGGGACAGGGGAAGGCATCAGCCCCAGCATTTT. The full variable domain, with the rest looked up from reference TRBV19 and TRBJ1-5, is DGGITQSPKYLFRKEGQNVTLSCEQNLNHDAMYWYRQDPGQGLRLIYYSQIVNDFQKGDIAEGYSVSREKKESFPLTVTSAQKNPTAFYLCASRLRDRGRHQPQHFGDGTRLSIL.

The chain combines TRBV2 with TRBJ1-5; D ambiguous. Trimming stripped 5 bases from V and 4 bases from J, with 18 bases between. This CDR3 has 16 residues. Germline CDR1 is SNHLY and CDR2 is FYNNEI. CDR3 loop: CASSLRAGLPNQPQHF. CDR3 in DNA: TGTGCCAGCAGTTTAAGAGCGGGCCTCCCGAATCAGCCCCAGCATTTT.

This clonotype was seen repeatedly, ten times or more. V and J are TRBV10-1 and TRBJ2-5; D is uncertain. The CDR3 is 13 amino acids. Per the germline V gene, CDR1 is WNHNN and CDR2 is SYGVQD (reference sequence). V was trimmed by 3 bases and J by 1 base, leaving 6 bases between them. The CDR3 nucleotides read TGCGCCAGCAGTGATCAGGTCCAAGAGACCCAGTACTTC. This encodes CASSDQVQETQYF.

This rearrangement joins TRBV7-2 to TRBJ2-6, with D uncertain. Trimming stripped 11 bases from V and 3 bases from J, with 11 bases between. The germline CDR1 and CDR2 sequences are SGHTA and FQGNSA. The CDR3 is 13 amino acids. CDR3 in DNA: TGTGCCCGCAAGGGTAGTGGGGCCAACGTCCTGACTTTC. Translated: CARKGSGANVLTF.

V is TRBV10-3 and J is TRBJ1-6; tentatively, D is TRBD1 (5 bases). CDR1 and CDR2 (germline): ENHRY, SYGVKD. This CDR3 has 14 residues. V was shortened by 11 bases and J by 10 bases, with 21 bases between the two germline ends. CDR3 region: CAWRRQLNGSPLHF. The CDR3 bases are TGTGCCTGGAGAAGACAGTTGAACGGATCACCCCTCCACTTT.